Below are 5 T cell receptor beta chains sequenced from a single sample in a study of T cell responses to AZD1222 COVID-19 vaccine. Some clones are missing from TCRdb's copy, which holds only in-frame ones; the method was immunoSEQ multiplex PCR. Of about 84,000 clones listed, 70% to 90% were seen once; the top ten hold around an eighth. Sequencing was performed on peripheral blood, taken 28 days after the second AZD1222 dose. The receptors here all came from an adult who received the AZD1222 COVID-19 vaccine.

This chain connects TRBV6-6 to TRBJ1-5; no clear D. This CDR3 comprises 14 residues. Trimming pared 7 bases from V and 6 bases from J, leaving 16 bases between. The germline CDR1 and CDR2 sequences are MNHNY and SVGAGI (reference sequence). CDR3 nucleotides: TGTGCCAGCACCCTACCGGGGTCGGCTCAGCCCCAGCATTTT. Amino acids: CASTLPGSAQPQHF.

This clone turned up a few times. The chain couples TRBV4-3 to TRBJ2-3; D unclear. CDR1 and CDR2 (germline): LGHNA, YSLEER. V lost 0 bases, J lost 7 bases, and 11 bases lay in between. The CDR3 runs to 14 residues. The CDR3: CASSQESASNTQYF. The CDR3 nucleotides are TGCGCCAGCAGCCAAGAGTCGGCGTCGAATACGCAGTATTTT.

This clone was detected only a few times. DNA of the CDR3: TGCAGAATCTTGACAGGAGAGACCCAGTACTTC. It is translated as CRILTGETQYF. The rearrangement links TRBV20-1 to TRBJ2-5, with D possibly being TRBD1 (6 bases). This CDR3 has 11 residues. The germline CDR1 and CDR2 sequences are DFQATT and SNEGSKA (reference sequence).

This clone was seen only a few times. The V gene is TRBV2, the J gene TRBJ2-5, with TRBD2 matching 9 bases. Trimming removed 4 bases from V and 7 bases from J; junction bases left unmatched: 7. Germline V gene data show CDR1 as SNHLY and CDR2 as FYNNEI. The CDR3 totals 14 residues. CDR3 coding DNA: TGTGCCAGCAGTGTAGGGACTAGCTCTCTGACCCAGTACTTC. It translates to CASSVGTSSLTQYF.

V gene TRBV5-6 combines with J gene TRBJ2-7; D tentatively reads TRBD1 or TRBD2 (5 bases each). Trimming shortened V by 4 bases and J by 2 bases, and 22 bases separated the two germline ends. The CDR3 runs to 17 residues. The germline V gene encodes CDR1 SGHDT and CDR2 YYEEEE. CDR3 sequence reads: CASSSIHGGRGPYEQYF. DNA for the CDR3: TGTGCCAGCAGCAGCATCCACGGAGGACGGGGACCCTACGAGCAGTACTTC.